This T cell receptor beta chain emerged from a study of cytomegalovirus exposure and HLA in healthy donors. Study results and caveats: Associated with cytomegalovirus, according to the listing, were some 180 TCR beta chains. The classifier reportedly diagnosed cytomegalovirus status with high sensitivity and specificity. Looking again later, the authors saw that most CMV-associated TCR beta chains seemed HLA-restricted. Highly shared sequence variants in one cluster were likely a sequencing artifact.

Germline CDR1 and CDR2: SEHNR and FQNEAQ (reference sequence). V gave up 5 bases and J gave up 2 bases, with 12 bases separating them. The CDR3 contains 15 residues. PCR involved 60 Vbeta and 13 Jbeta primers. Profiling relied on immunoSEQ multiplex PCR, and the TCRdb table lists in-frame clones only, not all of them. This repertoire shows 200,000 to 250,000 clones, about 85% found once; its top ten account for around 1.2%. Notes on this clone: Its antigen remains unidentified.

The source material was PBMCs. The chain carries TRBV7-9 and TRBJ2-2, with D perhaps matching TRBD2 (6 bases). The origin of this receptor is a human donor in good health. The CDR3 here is CASSPTSTNTGELFF. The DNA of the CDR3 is TGTGCCAGCAGCCCAACTAGCACTAACACCGGGGAGCTGTTTTTT.